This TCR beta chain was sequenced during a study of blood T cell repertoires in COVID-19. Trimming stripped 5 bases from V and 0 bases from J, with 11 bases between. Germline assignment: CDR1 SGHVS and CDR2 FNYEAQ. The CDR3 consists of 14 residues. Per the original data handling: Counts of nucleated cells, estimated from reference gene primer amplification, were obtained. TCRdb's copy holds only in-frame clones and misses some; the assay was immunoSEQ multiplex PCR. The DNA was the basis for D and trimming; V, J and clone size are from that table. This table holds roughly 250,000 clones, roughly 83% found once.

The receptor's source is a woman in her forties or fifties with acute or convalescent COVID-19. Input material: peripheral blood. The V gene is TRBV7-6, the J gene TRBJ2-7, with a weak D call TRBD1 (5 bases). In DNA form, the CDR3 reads TGTGCCAGCAGCCCCAGACAGAGCTCCTACGAGCAGTACTTC. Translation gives CASSPRQSSYEQYF.